Detailed here is one T cell receptor (beta chain). This sample is drawn from a study of T and B cells in COVID-19 patients. Study context: COVID-19 patients gave peripheral blood either during active infection or after recovery. Median age was approximately 35 years in the recovered cohort and about 73 years in the active-infection cohort. The recovered patients had mostly mild to moderate COVID-19 with outpatient management.

From blood, about 250-500 ng of genomic DNA served as TRB template. This CDR3 has 12 residues. Germline lookup yields CDR1 SGHRS and CDR2 YFSETQ. The V gene end was trimmed by 7 bases and the J gene end by 5 bases; junction bases not matched to a gene: 3. Multiplex PCR with BIOMED2 TRB-A/B primer pools amplified TRB rearrangements. Each CDR3 protein is one row after TCRdb ran MiXCR on the multiplex PCR reads. The sample contains approximately 15,000 distinct CDR3 sequences, about 29% of which appear only once. The sequenced material came from blood. The source of this sequence is a human donor who had recovered from COVID-19. The rearrangement joins TRBV5-1 to TRBJ2-7; 10 bases are shared with TRBD1. The CDR3 DNA sequence: TGCGCCAGCGGGACAGGGGACCACGAGCAGTACTTC. It encodes CASGTGDHEQYF.